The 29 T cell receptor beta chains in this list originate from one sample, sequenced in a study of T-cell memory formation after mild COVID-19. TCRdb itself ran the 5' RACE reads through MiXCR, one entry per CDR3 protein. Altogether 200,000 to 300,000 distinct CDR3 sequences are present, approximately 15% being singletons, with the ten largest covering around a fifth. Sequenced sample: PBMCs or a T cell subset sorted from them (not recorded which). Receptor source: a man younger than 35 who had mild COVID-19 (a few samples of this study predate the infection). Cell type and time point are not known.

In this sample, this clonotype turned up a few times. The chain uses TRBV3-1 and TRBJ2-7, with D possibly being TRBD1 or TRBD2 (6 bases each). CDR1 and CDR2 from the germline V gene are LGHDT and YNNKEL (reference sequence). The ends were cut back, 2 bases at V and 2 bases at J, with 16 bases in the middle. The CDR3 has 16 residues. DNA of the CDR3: TGTGCCAGCAGCCAAAACGGGGGCGGGCTGACCTACGAGCAGTACTTC. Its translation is CASSQNGGGLTYEQYF.

The CDR3 reads CASSSRTDRGTEAFF. The CDR3 DNA reads TGTGCCAGCAGCTCCCGGACGGATCGCGGCACTGAAGCTTTCTTT. The chain couples TRBV7-3 to TRBJ1-1; D uncertain. Deletions cut 4 bases from V and 4 bases from J, with 16 bases between. In germline, CDR1 is SGHTA, CDR2 FQGTGA. The CDR3 is 15 residues long.

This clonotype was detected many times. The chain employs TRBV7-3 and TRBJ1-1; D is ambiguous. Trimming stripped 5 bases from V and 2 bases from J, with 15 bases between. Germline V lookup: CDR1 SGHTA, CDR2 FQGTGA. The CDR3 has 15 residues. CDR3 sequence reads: CASSHSGGLNTEAFF. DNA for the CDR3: TGTGCCAGCAGCCACAGTGGCGGCCTTAACACTGAAGCTTTCTTT. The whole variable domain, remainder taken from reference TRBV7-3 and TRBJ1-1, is GAGVSQTPSNKVTEKGKYVELRCDPISGHTALYWYRQSLGQGPEFLIYFQGTGAADDSGLPNDRFFAVRPEGSVSTLKIQRTERGDSAVYLCASSHSGGLNTEAFFGQGTRLTVV.

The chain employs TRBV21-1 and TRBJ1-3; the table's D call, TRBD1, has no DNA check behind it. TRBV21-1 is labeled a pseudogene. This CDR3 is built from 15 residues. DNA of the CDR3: TGTGCCAGCAGTCGGGATGACGTTGCTGGAAACACCATATATTTT. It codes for CASSRDDVAGNTIYF.

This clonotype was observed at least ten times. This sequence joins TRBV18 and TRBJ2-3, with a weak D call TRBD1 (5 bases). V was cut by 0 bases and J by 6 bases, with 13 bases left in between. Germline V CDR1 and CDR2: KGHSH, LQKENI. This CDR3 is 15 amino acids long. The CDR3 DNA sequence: TGTGCCAGCTCACCACCGTCGGCAGGGTCCGATACGCAGTATTTT. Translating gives CASSPPSAGSDTQYF.

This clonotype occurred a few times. CDR3: CSAPRGAGTGELFF. DNA of the CDR3: TGCAGTGCTCCCAGAGGGGCGGGGACCGGGGAGCTGTTTTTT. J is TRBJ2-2 and V is TRBV20-1; tentative D call: TRBD2 (6 bases). Germline values: CDR1 DFQATT, CDR2 SNEGSKA (reference sequence). Trimming shortened V by 5 bases and J by 5 bases, and 15 bases separated the two germline ends. The CDR3 spans 14 residues.

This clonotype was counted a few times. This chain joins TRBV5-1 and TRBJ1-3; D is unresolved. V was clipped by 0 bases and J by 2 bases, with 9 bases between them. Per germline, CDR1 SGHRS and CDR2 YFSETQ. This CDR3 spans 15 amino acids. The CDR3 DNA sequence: TGCGCCAGCAGCTTGGGATCCGGGGCTGGAAACACCATATATTTT. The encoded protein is CASSLGSGAGNTIYF.

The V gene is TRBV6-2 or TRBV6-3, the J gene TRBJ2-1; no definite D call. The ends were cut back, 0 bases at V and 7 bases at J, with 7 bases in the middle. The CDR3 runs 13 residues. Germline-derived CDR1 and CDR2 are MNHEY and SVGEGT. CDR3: CASSYSKRNEQFF. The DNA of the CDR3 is TGTGCCAGCAGTTACTCGAAAAGAAATGAGCAGTTCTTC.

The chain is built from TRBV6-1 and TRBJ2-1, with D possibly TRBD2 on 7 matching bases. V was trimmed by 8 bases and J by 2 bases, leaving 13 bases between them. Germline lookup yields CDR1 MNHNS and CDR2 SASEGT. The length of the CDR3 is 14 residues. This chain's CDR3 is CASGGGRTYNEQFF. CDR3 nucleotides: TGTGCCAGCGGCGGGGGCCGCACCTACAATGAGCAGTTCTTC.

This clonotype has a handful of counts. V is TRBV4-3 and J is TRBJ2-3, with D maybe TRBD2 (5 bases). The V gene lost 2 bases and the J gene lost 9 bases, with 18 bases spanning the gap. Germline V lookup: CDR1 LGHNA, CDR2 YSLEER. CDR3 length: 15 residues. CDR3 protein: CASSQRGSSLGTQYF. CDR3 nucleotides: TGCGCCAGCAGCCAAAGAGGGTCTAGCTTAGGGACGCAGTATTTT.

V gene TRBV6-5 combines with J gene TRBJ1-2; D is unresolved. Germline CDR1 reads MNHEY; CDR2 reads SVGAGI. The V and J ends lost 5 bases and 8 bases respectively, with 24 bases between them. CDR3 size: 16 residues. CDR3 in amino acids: CASSHTGPGQLGGYTF. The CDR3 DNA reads TGTGCCAGCAGTCATACCGGCCCGGGTCAACTGGGGGGCTACACCTTC.

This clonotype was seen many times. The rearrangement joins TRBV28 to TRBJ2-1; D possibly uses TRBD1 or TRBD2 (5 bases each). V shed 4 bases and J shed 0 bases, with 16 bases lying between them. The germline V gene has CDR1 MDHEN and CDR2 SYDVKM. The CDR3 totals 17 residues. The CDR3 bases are TGTGCCAGCAGTTCCTCCGGGACCAGGCGCTCCTACAATGAGCAGTTCTTC. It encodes CASSSSGTRRSYNEQFF.

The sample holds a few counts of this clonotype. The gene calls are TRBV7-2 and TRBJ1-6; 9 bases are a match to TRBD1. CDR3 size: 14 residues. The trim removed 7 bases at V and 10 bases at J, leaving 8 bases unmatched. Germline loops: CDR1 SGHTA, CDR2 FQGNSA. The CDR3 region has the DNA TGTGCCAGCACCCGACAGGGGGATTTGTCACCCCTCCACTTT. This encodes CASTRQGDLSPLHF.

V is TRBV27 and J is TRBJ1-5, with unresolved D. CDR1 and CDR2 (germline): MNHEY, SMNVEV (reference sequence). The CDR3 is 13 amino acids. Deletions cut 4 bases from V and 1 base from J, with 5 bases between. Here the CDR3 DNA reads TGTGCCAGCAGTTATGGGAGCAATCAGCCCCAGCATTTT. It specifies CASSYGSNQPQHF.

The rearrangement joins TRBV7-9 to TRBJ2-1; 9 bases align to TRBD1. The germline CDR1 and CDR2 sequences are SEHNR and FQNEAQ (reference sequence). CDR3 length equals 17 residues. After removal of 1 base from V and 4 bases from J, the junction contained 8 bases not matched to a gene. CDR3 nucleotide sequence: TGTGCCAGCAGCTTAGGGTTCGGAGGACAGGGGTACAATGAGCAGTTCTTC. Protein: CASSLGFGGQGYNEQFF.

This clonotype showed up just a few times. The CDR3 DNA follows: TGTGCCACCAGTGACGCTAGGGGGGAAGGAACAGATACGCAGTATTTT. Protein product: CATSDARGEGTDTQYF. The J gene is TRBJ2-3, the V gene TRBV24-1; either TRBD1 or TRBD2 may fit D (6 bases each). V lost 4 bases, J lost 3 bases, and 16 bases lay in between. Germline V gene data show CDR1 as KGHDR and CDR2 as SFDVKD. The CDR3 is 16 residues long.

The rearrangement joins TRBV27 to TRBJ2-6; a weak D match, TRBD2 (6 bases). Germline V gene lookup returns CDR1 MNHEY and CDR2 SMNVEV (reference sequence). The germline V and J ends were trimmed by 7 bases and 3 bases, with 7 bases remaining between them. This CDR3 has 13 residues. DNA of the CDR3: TGTGCCAGCACGGGGGTTGGGGCCAACGTCCTGACTTTC. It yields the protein CASTGVGANVLTF.

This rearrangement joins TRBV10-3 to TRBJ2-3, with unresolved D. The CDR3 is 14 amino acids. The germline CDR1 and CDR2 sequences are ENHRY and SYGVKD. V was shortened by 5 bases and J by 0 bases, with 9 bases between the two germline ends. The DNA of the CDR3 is TGTGCCATCAGTAGGGCAGAAAGCACAGATACGCAGTATTTT. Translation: CAISRAESTDTQYF.

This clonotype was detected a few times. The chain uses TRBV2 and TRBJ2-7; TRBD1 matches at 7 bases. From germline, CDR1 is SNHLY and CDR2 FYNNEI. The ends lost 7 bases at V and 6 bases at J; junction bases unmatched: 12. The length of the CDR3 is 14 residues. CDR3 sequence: CASTMTGLPLEQYF. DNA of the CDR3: TGTGCCAGCACCATGACAGGGCTCCCCCTCGAGCAGTACTTC.

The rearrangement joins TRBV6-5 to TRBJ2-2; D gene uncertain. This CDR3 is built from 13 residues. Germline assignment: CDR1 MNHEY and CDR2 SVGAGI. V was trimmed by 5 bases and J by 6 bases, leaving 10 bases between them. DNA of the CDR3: TGTGCCAGCAGTCACGTCGGAGCCGGGGAGCTGTTTTTT. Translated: CASSHVGAGELFF.

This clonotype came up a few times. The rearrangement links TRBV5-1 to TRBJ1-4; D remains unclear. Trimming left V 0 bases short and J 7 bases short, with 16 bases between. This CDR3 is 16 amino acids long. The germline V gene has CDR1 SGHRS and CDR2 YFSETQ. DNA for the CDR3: TGCGCCAGCAGCTTGGACGGTTCGTCCCTTACTGAAAAACTGTTTTTT. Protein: CASSLDGSSLTEKLFF.

The CDR3 loop reads CASSLIWKSGANVLTF. CDR3 nucleotides: TGTGCCAGCAGTCTGATATGGAAATCTGGGGCCAACGTCCTGACTTTC. V gene TRBV5-5 combines with J gene TRBJ2-6, with no clear D. Germline CDR1 SGHKS, CDR2 YYEKEE (reference sequence). V shed 5 bases and J shed 1 base, with 13 bases lying between them. The CDR3 is 16 residues long.

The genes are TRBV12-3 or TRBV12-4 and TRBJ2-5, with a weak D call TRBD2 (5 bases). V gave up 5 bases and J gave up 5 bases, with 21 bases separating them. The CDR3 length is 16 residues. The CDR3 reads CASSPYGIQSGETQYF. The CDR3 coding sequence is TGTGCCAGCAGTCCTTACGGGATTCAGTCCGGGGAGACCCAGTACTTC.

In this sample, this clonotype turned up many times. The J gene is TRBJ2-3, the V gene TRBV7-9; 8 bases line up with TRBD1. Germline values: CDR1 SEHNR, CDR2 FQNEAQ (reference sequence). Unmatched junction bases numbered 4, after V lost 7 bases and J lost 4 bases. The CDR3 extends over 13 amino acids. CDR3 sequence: CASTMTGADTQYF. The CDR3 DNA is TGTGCCAGCACCATGACAGGGGCAGATACGCAGTATTTT.

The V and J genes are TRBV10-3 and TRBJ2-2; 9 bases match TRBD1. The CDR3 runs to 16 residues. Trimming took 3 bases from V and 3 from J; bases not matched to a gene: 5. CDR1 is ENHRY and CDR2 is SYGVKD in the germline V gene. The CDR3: CAISERGQGDTGELFF. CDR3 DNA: TGTGCCATCAGTGAACGGGGACAGGGAGACACCGGGGAGCTGTTTTTT.

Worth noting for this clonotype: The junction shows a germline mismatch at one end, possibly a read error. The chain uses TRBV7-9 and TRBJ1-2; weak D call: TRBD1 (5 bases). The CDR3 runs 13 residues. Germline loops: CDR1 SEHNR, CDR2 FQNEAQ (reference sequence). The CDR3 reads CASQQELDYSYTF. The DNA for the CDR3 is TGTGCCAGCCAACAGGAACTTGACTATAGCTACACCTTC.

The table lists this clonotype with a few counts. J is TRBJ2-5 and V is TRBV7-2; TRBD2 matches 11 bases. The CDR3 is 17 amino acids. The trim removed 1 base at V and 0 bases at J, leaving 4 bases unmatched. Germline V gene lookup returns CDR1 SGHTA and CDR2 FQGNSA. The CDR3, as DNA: TGTGCCAGCAGCTTAGAGGGGACTAGCGGATACCAAGAGACCCAGTACTTC. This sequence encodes CASSLEGTSGYQETQYF.

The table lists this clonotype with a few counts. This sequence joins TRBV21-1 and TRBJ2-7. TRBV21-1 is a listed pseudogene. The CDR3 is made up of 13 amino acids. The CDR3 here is CASSKYVANEQYF. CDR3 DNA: TGTGCCAGCAGCAAATACGTTGCCAACGAGCAGTACTTC.

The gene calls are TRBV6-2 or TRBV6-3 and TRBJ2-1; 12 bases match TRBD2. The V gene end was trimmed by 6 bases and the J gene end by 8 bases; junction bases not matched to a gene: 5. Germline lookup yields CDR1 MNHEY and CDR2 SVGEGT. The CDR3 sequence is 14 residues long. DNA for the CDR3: TGTGCCAGCAGGAAGACTAGCGGGGGATATGAGCAGTTCTTC. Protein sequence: CASRKTSGGYEQFF.